This T cell receptor beta chain emerged from a study of control samples from healthy donors and cancer patients. Trimming stripped 6 bases from V and 5 bases from J, with 16 bases between. The V gene's germline CDR1 is LNHDA and CDR2 SQIVND (reference sequence). The CDR3 loop spans 14 amino acids. Clones were sequenced by immunoSEQ multiplex PCR, and TCRdb holds only the in-frame ones, with some missing. The table includes roughly 160,000 clones, 96% detected once. The chain employs TRBV19 and TRBJ1-2; a weak D match, TRBD1 (5 bases). What was sequenced was blood. This receptor was identified in a woman aged 30 to 39 in good health. CDR3 nucleotides: TGTGCCAGTAGCCTCGTGGGACCTGTATATGGCTACACCTTC. Translation: CASSLVGPVYGYTF.